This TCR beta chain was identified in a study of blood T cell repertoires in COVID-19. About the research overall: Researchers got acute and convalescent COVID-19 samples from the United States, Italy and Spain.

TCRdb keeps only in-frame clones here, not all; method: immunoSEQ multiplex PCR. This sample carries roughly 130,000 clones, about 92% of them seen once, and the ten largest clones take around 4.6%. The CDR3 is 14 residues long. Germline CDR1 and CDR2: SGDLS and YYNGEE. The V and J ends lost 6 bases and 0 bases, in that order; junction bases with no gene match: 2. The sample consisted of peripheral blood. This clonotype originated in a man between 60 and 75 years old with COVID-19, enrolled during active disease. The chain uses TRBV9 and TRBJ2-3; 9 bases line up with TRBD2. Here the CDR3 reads CASTSGASTDTQYF. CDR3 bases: TGTGCCAGCACTAGCGGGGCTAGCACAGATACGCAGTATTTT.